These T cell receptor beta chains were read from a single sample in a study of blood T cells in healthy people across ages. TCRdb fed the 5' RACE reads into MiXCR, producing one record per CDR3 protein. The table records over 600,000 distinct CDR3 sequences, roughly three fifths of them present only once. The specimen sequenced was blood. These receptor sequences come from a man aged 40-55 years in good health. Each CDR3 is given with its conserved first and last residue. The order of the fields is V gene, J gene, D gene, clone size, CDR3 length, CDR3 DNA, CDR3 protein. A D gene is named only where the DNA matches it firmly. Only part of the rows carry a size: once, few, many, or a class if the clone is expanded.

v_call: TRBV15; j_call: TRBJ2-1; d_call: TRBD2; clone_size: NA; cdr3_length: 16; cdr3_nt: TGTGCCACCAGCAGAGACGGACTAGCGGGAAGTGATGAGCAGTTCTTC; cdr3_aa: CATSRDGLAGSDEQFF
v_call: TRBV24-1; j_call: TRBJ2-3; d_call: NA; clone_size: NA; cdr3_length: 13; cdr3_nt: TGTGCCACCAGTGACTCCATAAACGATACGCAGTATTTT; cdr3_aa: CATSDSINDTQYF
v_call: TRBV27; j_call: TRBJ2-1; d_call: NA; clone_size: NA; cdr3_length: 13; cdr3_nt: TGTTCCGCGGGCGGATACTCCTACAATGAGCAGTTCTTC; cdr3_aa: CSAGGYSYNEQFF
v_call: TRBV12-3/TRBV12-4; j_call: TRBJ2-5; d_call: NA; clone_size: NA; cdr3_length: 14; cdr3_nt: TGTGCCAGCAGTTTACCGGGAAACCAAGAGACCCAGTACTTC; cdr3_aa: CASSLPGNQETQYF
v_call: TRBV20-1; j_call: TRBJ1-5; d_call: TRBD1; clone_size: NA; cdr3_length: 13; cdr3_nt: TGCAGTGCTAGGACAGGGGGCGACCAGCCCCAGCATTTT; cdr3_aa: CSARTGGDQPQHF
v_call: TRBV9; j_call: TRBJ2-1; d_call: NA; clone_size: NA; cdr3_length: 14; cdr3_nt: TGTGCCAGCAGCTCTCACGTTGGGCCGGCTTTGCAGTTCTTC; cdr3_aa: CASSSHVGPALQFF
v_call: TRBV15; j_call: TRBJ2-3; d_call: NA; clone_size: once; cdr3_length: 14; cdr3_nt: TGTGCCACCAGCATCGGTCAGTTCACAGATACGCAGTATTTT; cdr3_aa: CATSIGQFTDTQYF
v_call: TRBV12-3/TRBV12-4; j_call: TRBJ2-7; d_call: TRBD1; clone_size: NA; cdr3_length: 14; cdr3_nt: TGTGCCAGCGGGGAGGCAGGGGGCGCGAGCGAGCAGTACTTC; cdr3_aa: CASGEAGGASEQYF
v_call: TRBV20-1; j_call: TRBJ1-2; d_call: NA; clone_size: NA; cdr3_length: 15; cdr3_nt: TGCAGTGCTAGTGGGGGGGATTCCTCTAACTATGGCTACACCTTC; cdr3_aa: CSASGGDSSNYGYTF
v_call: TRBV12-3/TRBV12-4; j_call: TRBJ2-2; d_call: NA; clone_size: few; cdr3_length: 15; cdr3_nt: TGTGCCAGCAGTTTGGACGGGACCTACACCGGGGAGCTGTTTTTT; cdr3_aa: CASSLDGTYTGELFF
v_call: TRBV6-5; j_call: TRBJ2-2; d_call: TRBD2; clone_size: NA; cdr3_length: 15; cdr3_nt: TGTGCCAGCAGTTCACCGTCAGCGGGGATCGGGGAGCTGTTTTTT; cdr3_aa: CASSSPSAGIGELFF
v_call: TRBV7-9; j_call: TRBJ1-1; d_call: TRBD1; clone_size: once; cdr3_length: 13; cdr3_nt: TGTGCCAGCAGGGAGGGGGCGACCACTGAAGCTTTCTTT; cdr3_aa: CASREGATTEAFF
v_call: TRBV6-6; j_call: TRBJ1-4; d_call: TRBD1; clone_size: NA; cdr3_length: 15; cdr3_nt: TGTGCCAGCAGTCCACGACAGGGGGGTAGTGAAAAACTGTTTTTT; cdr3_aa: CASSPRQGGSEKLFF
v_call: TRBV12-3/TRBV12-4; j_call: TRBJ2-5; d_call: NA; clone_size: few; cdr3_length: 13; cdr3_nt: TGTGCCAGCAGTTCTGTGGACCAAGAGACCCAGTACTTC; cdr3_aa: CASSSVDQETQYF
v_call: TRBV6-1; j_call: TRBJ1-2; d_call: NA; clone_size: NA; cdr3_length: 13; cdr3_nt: TGTGCCAGCATCCCCCCGGAAATTTATGGCTACACCTTC; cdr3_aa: CASIPPEIYGYTF
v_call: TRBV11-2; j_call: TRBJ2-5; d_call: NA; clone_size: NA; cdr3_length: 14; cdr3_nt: TGTGCCAGCAGCATACGGACGGACCAAGAGACCCAGTACTTC; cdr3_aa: CASSIRTDQETQYF
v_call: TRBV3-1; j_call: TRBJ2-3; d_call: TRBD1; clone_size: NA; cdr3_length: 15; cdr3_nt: TGTGCCAGCAACAGAGGGGGACAGTCCACAGATACGCAGTATTTT; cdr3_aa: CASNRGGQSTDTQYF
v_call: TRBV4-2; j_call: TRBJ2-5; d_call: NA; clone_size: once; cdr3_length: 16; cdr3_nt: TGTGCCAGCAGCCAAAATCGGCTAGCTCGCGGGGAGACCCAGTACTTC; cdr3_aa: CASSQNRLARGETQYF
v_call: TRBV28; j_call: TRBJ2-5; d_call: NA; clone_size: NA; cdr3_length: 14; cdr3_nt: TGTGCCAGCAGTCCCGATCCCAAGGGGGAGACCCAGTACTTC; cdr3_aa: CASSPDPKGETQYF
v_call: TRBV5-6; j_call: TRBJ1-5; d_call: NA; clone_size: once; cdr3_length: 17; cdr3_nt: TGTGCCAGCAGCTTGTTTCGACAGGATTATAGCAATCAGCCCCAGCATTTT; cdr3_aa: CASSLFRQDYSNQPQHF
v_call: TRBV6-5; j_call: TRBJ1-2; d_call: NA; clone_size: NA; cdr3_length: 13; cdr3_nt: TGTGCCAGCAGGCCTACGGCGGGCTATGGCTACACCTTC; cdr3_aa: CASRPTAGYGYTF
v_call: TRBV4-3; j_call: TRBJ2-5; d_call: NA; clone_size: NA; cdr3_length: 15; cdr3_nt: TGCGCCAGCAGCCAAGTTCACGCTAGCTGGGAGACCCAGTACTTC; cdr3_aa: CASSQVHASWETQYF
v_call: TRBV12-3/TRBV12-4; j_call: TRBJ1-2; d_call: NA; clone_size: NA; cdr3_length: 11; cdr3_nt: TGTGCCAGCAGTTGGCAGGATGGCTACACCTTC; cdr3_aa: CASSWQDGYTF
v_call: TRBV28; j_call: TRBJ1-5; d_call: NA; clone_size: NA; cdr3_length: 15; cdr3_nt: TGTGCCAGCAGTGCCAGGGCAGGGAATGTCCAGCCCCAGCATTTT; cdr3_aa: CASSARAGNVQPQHF
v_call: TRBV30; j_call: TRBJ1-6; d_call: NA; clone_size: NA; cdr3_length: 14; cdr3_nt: TGTGCCTGGACCGCGGGCCAGCAAAATTCACCCCTCCACTTT; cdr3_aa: CAWTAGQQNSPLHF
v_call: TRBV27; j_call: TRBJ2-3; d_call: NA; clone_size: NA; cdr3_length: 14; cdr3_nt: TGTGCCAGCAGTTTCGTCGCCCTGGCAGATACGCAGTATTTT; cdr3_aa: CASSFVALADTQYF
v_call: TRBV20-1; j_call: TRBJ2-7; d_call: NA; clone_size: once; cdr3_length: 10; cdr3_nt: TGCAGTGCTAGTATCTGGGAGCAGTACTTC; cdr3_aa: CSASIWEQYF
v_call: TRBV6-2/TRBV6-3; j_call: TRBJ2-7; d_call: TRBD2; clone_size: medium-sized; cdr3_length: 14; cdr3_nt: TGTGCCAGCAGTTTGATAGCGGGAGGATACGAGCAGTACTTC; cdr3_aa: CASSLIAGGYEQYF